The 11 T cell receptor beta chains given below trace back to one sample, sequenced in a study of OX40 agonist ivuxolimab in advanced cancers. Generated by immunoSEQ multiplex PCR, the TCRdb table keeps only in-frame clones and is missing some. The table includes tens of thousands of clones, roughly 90% detected once. The source was CD4+ or CD8+ T cells sorted from blood, collected in a trial of the OX40 agonist ivuxolimab. These receptors were collected from an adult with an advanced solid tumor such as melanoma, head and neck, liver or kidney cancer.

The rearrangement links TRBV9 to TRBJ2-3, with 7 positions matching TRBD2. The CDR3 totals 15 residues. Germline assignment: CDR1 SGDLS and CDR2 YYNGEE. V lost 3 bases to trimming and J lost 2 bases; unmatched junction nucleotides: 6. Here the CDR3 reads CASSESGGSTDTQYF. The CDR3, as DNA: TGTGCCAGCAGCGAGTCCGGGGGGTCCACAGATACGCAGTATTTT.

This clone was recorded once. The chain carries TRBV19 and TRBJ2-7, with a possible D match to TRBD1 (6 bases). The CDR3 consists of 14 residues. V lost 3 bases to trimming and J lost 3 bases, with 12 bases between them. The V gene's germline CDR1 is LNHDA and CDR2 SQIVND (reference sequence). The CDR3 region has the DNA TGTGCCAGTAGTATTTCGGGACACTTCTACGAGCAGTACTTC. Protein: CASSISGHFYEQYF.

J is TRBJ2-3 and V is TRBV28, with TRBD2 as a possible D gene (5 bases). V was pared by 8 bases and J by 2 bases, with 14 bases between. CDR3 size: 14 residues. Germline lookup yields CDR1 MDHEN and CDR2 SYDVKM. The CDR3 loop reads CASQDGEPTDTQYF. The CDR3 DNA reads as TGTGCCAGCCAGGACGGGGAGCCCACAGATACGCAGTATTTT.

As concerns this clone: The same CDR3 is also encoded by other DNA sequences in this sample. The genes are TRBV20-1 and TRBJ2-7; D is uncertain. Germline V gene lookup returns CDR1 DFQATT and CDR2 SNEGSKA (reference sequence). This CDR3 has 11 amino acids. V lost 0 bases and J lost 3, with 3 bases in between. CDR3 in amino acids: CSARDSYEQYF. CDR3 bases: TGCAGTGCTAGAGACAGCTACGAGCAGTACTTC.

V and J are TRBV27 and TRBJ2-1; D is possibly TRBD1 (5 bases). The CDR3 length is 13 residues. From germline, CDR1 is MNHEY and CDR2 SMNVEV (reference sequence). Trimming took 2 bases from V and 3 from J, leaving 5 bases between them. In DNA, the CDR3 is TGTGCCAGCAGTTTAACAGGCTACAATGAGCAGTTCTTC. Its translation is CASSLTGYNEQFF.

This chain links TRBV30 with TRBJ2-1; 10 bases map to TRBD1. Looked up from germline, CDR1 is GTSNPN and CDR2 is SVGIG (reference sequence). The length of the CDR3 is 13 residues. V dropped 5 bases and J dropped 2; count of bases not matched to a gene: 0. The CDR3, as DNA: TGTGCCTGGGGACAGGGGGCCTACAATGAGCAGTTCTTC. This sequence encodes CAWGQGAYNEQFF.

The V and J genes are TRBV10-3 and TRBJ1-4; D is ambiguous. The CDR3 is made up of 14 amino acids. Germline CDR1 ENHRY, CDR2 SYGVKD. Trimming removed 3 bases at V and 8 bases at J, with 13 bases between. The CDR3 nucleotides read TGTGCCATCAGTGATTCGGCAGGAGACGAAAAACTGTTTTTT. Translating gives CAISDSAGDEKLFF.

The rearrangement uses TRBV27 and TRBJ1-4; D not certain. The CDR3 length is 13 residues. The V and J ends lost 4 bases and 0 bases respectively, with 3 bases between them. The germline V gene has CDR1 MNHEY and CDR2 SMNVEV (reference sequence). CDR3 coding DNA: TGTGCCAGCAGTTATTCAACTAATGAAAAACTGTTTTTT. Its translation: CASSYSTNEKLFF.

The chain recombines TRBV28 with TRBJ2-5; D assignment may be TRBD1 or TRBD2 (5 bases each). Germline V lookup: CDR1 MDHEN, CDR2 SYDVKM. Trimming removed 6 bases from V and 2 bases from J, with 16 bases in between. The CDR3 covers 15 residues. CDR3 sequence: CASSGIRGVQETQYF. Written as DNA, the CDR3 is TGTGCCAGCAGCGGTATCCGAGGGGTTCAAGAGACCCAGTACTTC.

The CDR3 here is CASSLAGGISDTQYF. The CDR3 coding sequence is TGTGCCAGCAGCTTAGCGGGAGGTATCTCAGATACGCAGTATTTT. The gene calls are TRBV7-3 and TRBJ2-3, with 8 bases that match TRBD2. The J segment lost 4 bases and the V segment lost 2 bases, leaving 5 bases of the junction unmatched. The CDR3 sequence is 15 residues long. Germline CDR1 is SGHTA and CDR2 is FQGTGA.

This chain uses TRBV28 with TRBJ1-1, with D unresolved. Per the germline V gene, CDR1 is MDHEN and CDR2 is SYDVKM. Trimming pared 7 bases from V and 10 bases from J, leaving 19 bases between. CDR3 length: 13 residues. The CDR3 coding sequence is TGTGCCAGCACGTTATCCTCGACGGTAGCAGCTTTCTTT. It encodes CASTLSSTVAAFF.